This TCR beta chain was profiled in a study of blood T cells in healthy people across ages. Germline CDR1 is SGDLS and CDR2 is YYNGEE. This CDR3 spans 15 amino acids. V shed 0 bases, J shed 1 base, and the junction held 1 base outside the gene matches. This clonotype turned up a few times. Next came a second PCR, run for about 7 to 12 cycles, which used a sample-barcoded 5' primer along with a J-beta primer mix. Every cDNA molecule carried a tag from a template-switch adaptor bearing 12 random nucleotides. All samples gave at least 2.5 million CDR3-containing paired-end reads. TCRdb passed the 5' RACE reads through MiXCR, listing each CDR3 protein once. The profile shows about 800,000 distinct CDR3 sequences, about 45% of them singletons.

The sequencing sample was made of blood. The receptor's source is an older man in good health. This chain joins TRBV9 and TRBJ2-1, with 7 bases aligning to TRBD2. The CDR3 DNA is TGTGCCAGCAGCGTAGGAGCGGGATCCTACAATGAGCAGTTCTTC. It codes for CASSVGAGSYNEQFF.